This TCR beta chain was observed in a study of T cells in Graves' hyperthyroidism and ophthalmopathy (dated by TCRdb to between 2018 and 2020). Regarding the research as a whole: Peripheral blood was collected at initial diagnosis, before any treatment. Prospective prediction of ophthalmopathy was tested in an independent validation cohort consisting of fewer than 20 hyperthyroidism patients and over 15 patients who later progressed to ophthalmopathy. To identify distinguishing TCR V-J signatures, a discovery cohort of around 100 patients was used, comprising 40 to 45 with Graves' ophthalmopathy and under 60 with stable Graves' hyperthyroidism. After blood sampling, hyperthyroidism patients were treated with methimazole at a starting dose of 30 mg daily, and ophthalmopathy patients were treated with high-dose intravenous methylprednisolone. In addition, the study compared T-cell repertoires in thyroid tissue and in blood from about 6 Graves' hyperthyroidism patients. The paper reports TCR Vbeta CDR3 sequencing of approximately 140 peripheral blood samples: approximately 43 ophthalmopathy, roughly 74 hyperthyroidism and around 17 progressor patients. The 75 to 100 discovery patients were randomly split 7:3 into training and test sets. Broad study findings and their caveats: Sample size was not statistically predetermined, and blinding of investigators to group allocation was not performed. In cross-validation, a model built on a 13 V-J signature told ophthalmopathy apart from stable hyperthyroidism with about 90% sensitivity and roughly 81% specificity, and in testing the same model reached 80%/75%. During validation, the model predicted progression to ophthalmopathy a median of approximately six months ahead of onset, with around 71% sensitivity and 72.22% specificity. Most expanded thyroid clonotypes (frequency above 0.001) were also detected in blood, suggesting blood repertoires may reflect thyroid immune responses.

Amplification of TCR beta CDR3 regions was carried out from RNA transcripts. A first-round RT-PCR of the TCR CDR3 used the HTBI primer set with the Qiagen OneStep RT-PCR kit. Libraries were constructed in a second round of multiplex PCR, after which size selection and purification were carried out. Sequencing of the libraries was done on an Illumina HiSeq2000 using paired-end 100 bp reads. Concerning the study's data processing: SOAPnuke was used to process the raw data, with reads discarded if the reads contained adapters or uncalled bases, had a mean Phred below 15, or lacked an exact constant-primer or identifier match. COPE v1.2.5 was used to merge the high-quality paired reads, and each unique nucleotide sequence was defined as a clonotype. MiTCR v1.1 was used to align clonotypes to the IMGT TRBV, TRBD and TRBJ reference segments. The analysis was restricted to V-J combinations with a frequency above 0.0001, which together covered 99.2% of the repertoires. The TCS score was defined as F50 (clonal expansion) divided by E x V (chaos), with BLOSUM62-based TCRdist calculated between CDR3 peptides within each V-J. Welch's t-statistics and random forest reduced 514 V-J features to about 12, which were used in a naive Bayes classifier (R e1071). TCRdb passed the public sequencing reads through fastp at Q25 and MiXCR, retaining productive beta sequences. For every CDR3 protein sequence, its rows merge into one entry that carries the most common genes and DNA. TCRdb, rather than the study authors, made the V and J calls. This sample gives under 550,000 distinct CDR3 sequences in total; 15% to 20% of them show up just once. About half of the sample is in the top ten clones.

This clonotype was observed a handful of times. Its antigen is still unknown. Per-base qualities were not stored, and no clone one base away is much larger. Moderately to severely active disease, a Clinical Activity Score of at least 3, a NOSPECS grade of at least 4, and a duration under 3 months were present in ophthalmopathy patients. The study excluded patients with uncontrolled infections, other autoimmune diseases, pregnancy or lactation. Diagnoses were established on the basis of clinical symptoms, serum thyroxine and TRAb, thyroid ultrasound, and orbital computed tomography. PBMCs were isolated from more than 9 ml of fresh peripheral blood by Ficoll-Paque density gradient centrifugation. Total RNA was extracted using Trizol reagent, and RNA quality was assessed on an Agilent 2100 Bioanalyzer. This TCR came from a man aged 40-50 years with Graves' ophthalmopathy. Sequences were obtained from blood.

The CDR3 reads CASSLAPVEGYEQFF. The DNA sequence follows: TGCGCCAGCAGCTTAGCCCCGGTCGAGGGGTATGAGCAGTTCTTC. This chain joins TRBV5-1 to TRBJ2-1, with the D gene possibly TRBD1 or TRBD2, each one fitting 5 bases. Measured from the cysteine to the phenylalanine, the CDR3 is 15 residues long. Only CDR3 DNA is held: 45 bases, read in frame from base 1. The germline V gene sets CDR1 to SGHRS and CDR2 to YFSETQ. V gives up 2 bases and J gives up 8 bases, and the segment between their germline ends measures 17 bases.